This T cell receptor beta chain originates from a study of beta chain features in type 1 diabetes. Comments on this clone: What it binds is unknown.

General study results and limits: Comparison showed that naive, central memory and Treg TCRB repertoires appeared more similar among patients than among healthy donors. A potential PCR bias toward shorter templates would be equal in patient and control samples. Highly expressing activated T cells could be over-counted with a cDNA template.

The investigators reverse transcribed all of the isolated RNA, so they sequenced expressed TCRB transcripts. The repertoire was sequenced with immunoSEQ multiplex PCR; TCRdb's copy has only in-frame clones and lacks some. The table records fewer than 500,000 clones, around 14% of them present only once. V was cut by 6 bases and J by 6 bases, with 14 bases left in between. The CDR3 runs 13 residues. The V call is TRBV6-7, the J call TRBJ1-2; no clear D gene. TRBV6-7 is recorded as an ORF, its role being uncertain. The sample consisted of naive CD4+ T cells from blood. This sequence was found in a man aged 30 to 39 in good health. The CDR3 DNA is TGTGCCAGCAGACTCGGAGGAACTAATGGCTACACCTTC. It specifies CASRLGGTNGYTF.